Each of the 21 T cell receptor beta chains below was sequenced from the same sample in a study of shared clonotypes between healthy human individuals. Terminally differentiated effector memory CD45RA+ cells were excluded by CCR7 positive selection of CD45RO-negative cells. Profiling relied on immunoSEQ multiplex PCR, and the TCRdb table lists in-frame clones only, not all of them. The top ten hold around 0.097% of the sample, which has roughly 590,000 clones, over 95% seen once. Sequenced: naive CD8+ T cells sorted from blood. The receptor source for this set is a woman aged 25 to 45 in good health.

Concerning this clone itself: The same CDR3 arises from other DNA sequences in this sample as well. The CDR3 is CASSLRGTGNTIYF. The CDR3 nucleotides read TGTGCCAGCAGTCTCAGGGGGACTGGAAACACCATATATTTT. The J gene is TRBJ1-3, the V gene TRBV28; TRBD1 agrees at 7 bases. V lost 5 bases and J lost 2; bases outside the gene matches: 3. The CDR3 runs to 14 residues. Germline loops: CDR1 MDHEN, CDR2 SYDVKM. Using reference TRBV28 and TRBJ1-3 for the parts outside the CDR3, the full variable domain is DVKVTQSSRYLVKRTGEKVFLECVQDMDHENMFWYRQDPGLGLRLIYFSYDVKMKEKGDIPEGYSVSREKKERFSLILESASTNQTSMYLCASSLRGTGNTIYFGEGSWLTVV.

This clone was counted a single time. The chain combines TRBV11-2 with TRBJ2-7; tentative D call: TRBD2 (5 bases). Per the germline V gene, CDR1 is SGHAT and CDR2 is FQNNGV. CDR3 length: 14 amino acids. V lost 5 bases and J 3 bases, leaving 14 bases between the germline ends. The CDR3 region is CASSPAPTSYEQYF. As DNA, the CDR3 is TGTGCCAGCAGCCCCGCACCTACTAGCTACGAGCAGTACTTC.

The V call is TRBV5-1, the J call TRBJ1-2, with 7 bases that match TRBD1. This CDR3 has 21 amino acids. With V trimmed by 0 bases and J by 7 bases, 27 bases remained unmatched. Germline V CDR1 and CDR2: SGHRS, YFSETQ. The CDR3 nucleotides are TGCGCCAGCAGCTTGGTCATCGGAAATCCGGGACAGAGGATACCCTATGTTGGCTACACCTTC. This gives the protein CASSLVIGNPGQRIPYVGYTF.

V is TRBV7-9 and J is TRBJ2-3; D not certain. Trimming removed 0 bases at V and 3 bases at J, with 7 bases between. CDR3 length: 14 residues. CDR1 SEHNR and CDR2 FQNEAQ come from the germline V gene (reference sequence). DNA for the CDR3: TGTGCCAGCAGCTTAGCCCTGGGGACAGATACGCAGTATTTT. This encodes CASSLALGTDTQYF.

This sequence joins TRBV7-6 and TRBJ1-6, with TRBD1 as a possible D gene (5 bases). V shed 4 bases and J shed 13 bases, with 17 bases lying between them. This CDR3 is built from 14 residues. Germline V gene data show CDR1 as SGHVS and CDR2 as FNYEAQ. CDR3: CASSSGGGGMPLHF. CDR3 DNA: TGTGCCAGCAGCTCCGGGGGGGGAGGGATGCCCCTCCACTTT. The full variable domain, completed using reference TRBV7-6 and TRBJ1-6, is GAGVSQSPRYKVTKRGQDVALRCDPISGHVSLYWYRQALGQGPEFLTYFNYEAQQDKSGLPNDRFSAERPEGSISTLTIQRTEQRDSAMYRCASSSGGGGMPLHFGNGTRLTVT.

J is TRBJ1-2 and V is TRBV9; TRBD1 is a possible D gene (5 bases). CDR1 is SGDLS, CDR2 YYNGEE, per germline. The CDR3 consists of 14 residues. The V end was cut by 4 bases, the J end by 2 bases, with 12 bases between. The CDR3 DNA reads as TGTGCCAGCAGCCCGGGGACGGACAACTATGGCTACACCTTC. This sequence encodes CASSPGTDNYGYTF.

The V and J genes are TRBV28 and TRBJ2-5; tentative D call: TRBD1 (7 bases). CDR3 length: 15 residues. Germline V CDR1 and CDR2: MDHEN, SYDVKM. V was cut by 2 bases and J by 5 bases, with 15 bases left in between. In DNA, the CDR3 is TGTGCCAGCAGTTTAAGCAGGGGGGAACGGGAGACCCAGTACTTC. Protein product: CASSLSRGERETQYF.

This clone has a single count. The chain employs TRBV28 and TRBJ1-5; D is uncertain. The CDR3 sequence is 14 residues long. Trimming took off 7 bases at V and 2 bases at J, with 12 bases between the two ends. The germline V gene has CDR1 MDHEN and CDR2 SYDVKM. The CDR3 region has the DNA TGTGCCAGCACCCGAACCTGGGGCAATCAGCCCCAGCATTTT. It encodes CASTRTWGNQPQHF. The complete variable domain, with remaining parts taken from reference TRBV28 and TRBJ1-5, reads DVKVTQSSRYLVKRTGEKVFLECVQDMDHENMFWYRQDPGLGLRLIYFSYDVKMKEKGDIPEGYSVSREKKERFSLILESASTNQTSMYLCASTRTWGNQPQHFGDGTRLSIL.

CDR3 sequence reads: CASSLAGDNYGYTF. Here the CDR3 DNA reads TGTGCCAGCAGCTTGGCCGGGGACAACTATGGCTACACCTTC. The rearrangement joins TRBV5-6 to TRBJ1-2, with D tentatively TRBD1 (5 bases). The V end was cut by 0 bases, the J end by 2 bases, with 8 bases between. Per the germline V gene, CDR1 is SGHDT and CDR2 is YYEEEE. This CDR3 contains 14 residues.

The CDR3 bases are TGTGCCAGCAGCTTAACCAGGGGGGGCACTGAAGCTTTCTTT. Protein product: CASSLTRGGTEAFF. This chain joins TRBV7-9 and TRBJ1-1, with TRBD1 matching over 7 bases. Germline CDR1 and CDR2: SEHNR and FQNEAQ (reference sequence). CDR3 length equals 14 residues. Germline trimming cut 2 bases from V and 4 bases from J; bases unmatched to any gene: 4. The variable domain in full, with the rest retrieved from reference TRBV7-9 and TRBJ1-1, is DTGVSQNPRHKITKRGQNVTFRCDPISEHNRLYWYRQTLGQGPEFLTYFQNEAQLEKSRLLSDRFSAERPKGSFSTLEIQRTEQGDSAMYLCASSLTRGGTEAFFGQGTRLTVV.

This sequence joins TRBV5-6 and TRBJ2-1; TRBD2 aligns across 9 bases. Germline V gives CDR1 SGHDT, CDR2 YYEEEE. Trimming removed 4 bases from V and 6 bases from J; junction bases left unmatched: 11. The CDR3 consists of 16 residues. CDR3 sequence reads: CASSVGGLALGNEQFF. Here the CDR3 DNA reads TGTGCCAGCAGCGTAGGCGGACTAGCGCTGGGCAATGAGCAGTTCTTC.

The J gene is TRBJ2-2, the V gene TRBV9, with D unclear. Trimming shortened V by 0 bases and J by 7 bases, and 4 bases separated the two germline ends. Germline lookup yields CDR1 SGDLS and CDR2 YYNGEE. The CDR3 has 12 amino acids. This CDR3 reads CASSVVVGELFF. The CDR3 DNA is TGTGCCAGCAGCGTAGTTGTCGGGGAGCTGTTTTTT.

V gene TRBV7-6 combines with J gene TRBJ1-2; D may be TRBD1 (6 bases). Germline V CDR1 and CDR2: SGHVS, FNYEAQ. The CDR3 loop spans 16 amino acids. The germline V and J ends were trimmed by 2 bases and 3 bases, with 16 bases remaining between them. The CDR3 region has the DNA TGTGCCAGCAGCTTATCGGTAGGGGGTGTAGACTATGGCTACACCTTC. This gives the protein CASSLSVGGVDYGYTF.

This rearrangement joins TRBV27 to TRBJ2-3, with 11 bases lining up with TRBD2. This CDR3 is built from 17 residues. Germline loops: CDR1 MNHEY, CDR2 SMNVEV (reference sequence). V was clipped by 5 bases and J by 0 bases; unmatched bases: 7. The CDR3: CASSPPGLADSTDTQYF. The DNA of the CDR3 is TGTGCCAGCAGTCCGCCGGGACTAGCGGATAGCACAGATACGCAGTATTTT.

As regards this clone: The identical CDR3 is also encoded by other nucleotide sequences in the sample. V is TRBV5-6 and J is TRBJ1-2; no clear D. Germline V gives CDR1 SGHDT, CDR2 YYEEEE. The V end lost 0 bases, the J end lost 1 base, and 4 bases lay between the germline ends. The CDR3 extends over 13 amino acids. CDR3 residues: CASSLDSNYGYTF. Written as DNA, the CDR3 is TGTGCCAGCAGCTTGGACAGTAACTATGGCTACACCTTC.

CDR3 loop: CASRTPGHGAYGYTF. The CDR3 region has the DNA TGTGCCAGCAGGACCCCCGGTCATGGGGCCTATGGCTACACCTTC. The rearrangement links TRBV28 to TRBJ1-2; perhaps TRBD1 as D (5 bases). In germline, CDR1 is MDHEN, CDR2 SYDVKM. The CDR3 sequence is 15 residues long. Trimming removed 6 bases at V and 4 bases at J, with 18 bases between.

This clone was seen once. CDR3 protein: CASSQEGLPQETQYF. The CDR3 nucleotides are TGCGCCAGCAGCCAAGAAGGACTGCCCCAAGAGACCCAGTACTTC. The J gene is TRBJ2-5, the V gene TRBV4-1; possibly TRBD2 for D (5 bases). Germline CDR1 is MGHRA and CDR2 is YSYEKL. CDR3 size: 15 residues. V lost 0 bases to trimming and J lost 1 base, with 9 bases between them.

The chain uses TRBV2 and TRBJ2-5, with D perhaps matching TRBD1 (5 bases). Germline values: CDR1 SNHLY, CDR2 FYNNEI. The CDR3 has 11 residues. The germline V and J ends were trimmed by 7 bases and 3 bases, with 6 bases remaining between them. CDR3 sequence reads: CASTREETQYF. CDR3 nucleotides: TGTGCCAGCACCAGGGAAGAGACCCAGTACTTC.

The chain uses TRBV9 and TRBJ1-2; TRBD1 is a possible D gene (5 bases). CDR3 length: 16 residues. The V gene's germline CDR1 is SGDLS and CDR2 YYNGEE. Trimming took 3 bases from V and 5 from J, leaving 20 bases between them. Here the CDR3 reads CASSGSGTGGRYGYTF. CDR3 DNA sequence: TGTGCCAGCAGCGGCAGTGGGACGGGTGGGAGATATGGCTACACCTTC.

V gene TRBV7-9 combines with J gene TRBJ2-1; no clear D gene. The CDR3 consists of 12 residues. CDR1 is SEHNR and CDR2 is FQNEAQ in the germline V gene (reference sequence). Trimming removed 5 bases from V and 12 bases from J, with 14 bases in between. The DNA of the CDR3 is TGTGCCAGCAGCCAAAGCCCCCAACGGCAGTTCTTC. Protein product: CASSQSPQRQFF.

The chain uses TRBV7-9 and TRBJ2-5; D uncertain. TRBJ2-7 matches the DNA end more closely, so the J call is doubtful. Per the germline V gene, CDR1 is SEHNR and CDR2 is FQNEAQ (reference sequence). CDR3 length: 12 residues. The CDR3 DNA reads TGTGCCAGCAGCTCCCCGGACTACGAGCAGTACTTC. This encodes CASSSPDYEQYF.